This T cell receptor beta chain was obtained from a study of T-cell reconstitution after alpha-beta-depleted transplantation in children. The germline gives CDR1 SGHTA, CDR2 FQGNSA. V gave up 1 base and J gave up 0 bases, with 10 bases separating them. The CDR3 length is 16 residues. Molecular barcoding with unique molecular identifiers was used for the TCRbeta library. MiXCR was run by TCRdb on the PCR reads, yielding one entry per CDR3 protein. The profile shows about 610,000 distinct CDR3 sequences, 10% to 13% of them singletons. This clonotype was picked up a small number of times. The receptor's source is a human donor who donated a stem cell graft to a child with acute myeloid leukemia. The sequenced sample was PBMCs from the stem cell graft donor, obtained from the stem cell graft. This sequence joins TRBV7-2 and TRBJ1-5, with D possibly matching TRBD1 (6 bases). In DNA, the CDR3 is TGTGCCAGCAGCTTAGGGACAGTTGATAGCAATCAGCCCCAGCATTTT. It encodes CASSLGTVDSNQPQHF.